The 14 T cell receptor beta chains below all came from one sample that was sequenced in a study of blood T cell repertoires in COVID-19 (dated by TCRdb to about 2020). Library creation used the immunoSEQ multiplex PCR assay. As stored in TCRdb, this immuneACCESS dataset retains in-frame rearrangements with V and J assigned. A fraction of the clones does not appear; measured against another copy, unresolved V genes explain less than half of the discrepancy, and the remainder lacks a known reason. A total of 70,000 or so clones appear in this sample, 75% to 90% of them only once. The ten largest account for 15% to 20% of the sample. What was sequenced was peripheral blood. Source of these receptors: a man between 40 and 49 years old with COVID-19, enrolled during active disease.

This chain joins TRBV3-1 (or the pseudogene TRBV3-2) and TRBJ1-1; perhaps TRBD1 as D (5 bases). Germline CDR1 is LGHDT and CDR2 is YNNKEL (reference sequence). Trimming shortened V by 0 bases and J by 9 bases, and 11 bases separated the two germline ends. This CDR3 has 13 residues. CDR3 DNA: TGTGCCAGCAGCCAAGATGCAGGGAGGAAAGCTTTCTTT. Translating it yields CASSQDAGRKAFF.

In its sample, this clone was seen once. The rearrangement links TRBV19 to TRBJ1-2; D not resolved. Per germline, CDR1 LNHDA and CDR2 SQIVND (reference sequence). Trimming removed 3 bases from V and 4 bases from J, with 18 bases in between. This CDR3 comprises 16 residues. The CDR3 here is CASSISRGGSAYGYTF. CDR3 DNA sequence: TGTGCCAGTAGTATTTCGCGGGGTGGATCAGCCTATGGCTACACCTTC.

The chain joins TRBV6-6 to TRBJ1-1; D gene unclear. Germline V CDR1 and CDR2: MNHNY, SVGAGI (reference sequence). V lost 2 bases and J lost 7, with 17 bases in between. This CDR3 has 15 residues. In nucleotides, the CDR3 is TGTGCCAGCAGTTACGTAGCAGCCCAAGTAGGTGAAGCTTTCTTT. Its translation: CASSYVAAQVGEAFF.

CDR3: CASKEGGYEQYF. CDR3 nucleotide sequence: TGTGCCAGCAAGGAAGGGGGCTACGAGCAGTACTTC. This chain joins TRBV2 and TRBJ2-7; D may be TRBD1 (6 bases). Trimming took 7 bases from V and 3 from J, leaving 10 bases between them. The length of the CDR3 is 12 residues. CDR1 and CDR2 from the germline V gene are SNHLY and FYNNEI.

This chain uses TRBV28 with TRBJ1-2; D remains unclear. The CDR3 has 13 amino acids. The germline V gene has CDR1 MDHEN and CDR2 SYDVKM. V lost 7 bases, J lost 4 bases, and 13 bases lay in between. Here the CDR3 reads CASTSVNGYGYTF. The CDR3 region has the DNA TGTGCCAGCACGAGTGTGAATGGCTATGGCTACACCTTC.

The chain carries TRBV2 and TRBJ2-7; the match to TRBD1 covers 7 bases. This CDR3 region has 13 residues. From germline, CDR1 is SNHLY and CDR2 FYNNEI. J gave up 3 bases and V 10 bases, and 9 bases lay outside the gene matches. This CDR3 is CANKRDSYYEQYF. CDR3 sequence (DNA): TGTGCCAACAAAAGGGACAGTTACTACGAGCAGTACTTC.

The CDR3 DNA reads as TGTGCCAGCAGTTACTCGCTAGCGGCAAACTACGAGCAGTACTTC. Translating it yields CASSYSLAANYEQYF. The chain recombines TRBV6-5 with TRBJ2-7; TRBD2 aligns across 7 bases. V gave up 0 bases and J gave up 3 bases; unmatched junction bases: 5. Germline V gene sequence: CDR1 MNHEY, CDR2 SVGAGI. The CDR3 consists of 15 residues.

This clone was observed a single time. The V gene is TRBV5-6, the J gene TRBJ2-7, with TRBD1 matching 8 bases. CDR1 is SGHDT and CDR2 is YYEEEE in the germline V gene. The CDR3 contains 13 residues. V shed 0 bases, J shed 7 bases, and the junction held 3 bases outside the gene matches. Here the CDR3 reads CASSLVDRDEQYF. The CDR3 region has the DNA TGTGCCAGCAGCTTGGTGGACAGGGATGAGCAGTACTTC.

This CDR3 reads CASSFSFLVGSPLHF. CDR3 sequence (DNA): TGTGCCAGCAGTTTCAGTTTCTTGGTTGGCTCACCCCTCCACTTT. The chain combines TRBV27 with TRBJ1-6; D is ambiguous. Germline-derived CDR1 and CDR2 are MNHEY and SMNVEV (reference sequence). V was clipped by 3 bases and J by 10 bases, with 16 bases between them. The CDR3 totals 15 residues.

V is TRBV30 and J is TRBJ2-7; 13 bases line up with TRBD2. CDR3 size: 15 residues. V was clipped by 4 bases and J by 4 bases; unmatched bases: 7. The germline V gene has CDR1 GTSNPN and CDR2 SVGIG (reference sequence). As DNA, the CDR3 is TGTGCCTGGACCACTAGCGGGGGGGCGCGATACGAGCAGTACTTC. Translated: CAWTTSGGARYEQYF. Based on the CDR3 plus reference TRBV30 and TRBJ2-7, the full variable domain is SQTIHQWPATLVQPVGSPLSLECTVEGTSNPNLYWYRQAAGRGLQLLFYSVGIGQISSEVPQNLSASRPQDRQFILSSKKLLLSDSGFYLCAWTTSGGARYEQYFGPGTRLTVT.

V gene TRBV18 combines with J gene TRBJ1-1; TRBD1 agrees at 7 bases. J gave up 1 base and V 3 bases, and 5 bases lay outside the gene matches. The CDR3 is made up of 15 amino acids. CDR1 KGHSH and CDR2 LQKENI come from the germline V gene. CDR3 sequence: CASSPGQEPNTEAFF. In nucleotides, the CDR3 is TGTGCCAGCTCACCCGGACAGGAACCGAACACTGAAGCTTTCTTT.

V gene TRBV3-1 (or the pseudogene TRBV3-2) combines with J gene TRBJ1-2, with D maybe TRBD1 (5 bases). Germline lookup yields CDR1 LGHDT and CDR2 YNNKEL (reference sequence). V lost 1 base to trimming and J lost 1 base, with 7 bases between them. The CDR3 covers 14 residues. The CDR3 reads CASSQGTGNYGYTF. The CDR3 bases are TGTGCCAGCAGCCAAGGTACAGGTAACTATGGCTACACCTTC.

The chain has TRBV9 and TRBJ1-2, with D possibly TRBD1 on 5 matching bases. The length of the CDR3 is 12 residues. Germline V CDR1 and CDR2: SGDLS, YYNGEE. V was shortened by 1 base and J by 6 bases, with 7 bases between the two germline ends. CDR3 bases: TGTGCCAGCAGCGTACGACAGAATGGCTACACCTTC. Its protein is CASSVRQNGYTF.

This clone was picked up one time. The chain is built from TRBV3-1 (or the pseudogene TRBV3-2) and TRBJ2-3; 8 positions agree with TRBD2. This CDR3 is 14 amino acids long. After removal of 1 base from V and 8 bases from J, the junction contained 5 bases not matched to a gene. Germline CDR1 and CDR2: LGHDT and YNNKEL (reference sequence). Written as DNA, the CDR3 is TGTGCCAGCAGCCAAGCGGGGGGGCCGGGTACGCAGTATTTT. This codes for CASSQAGGPGTQYF.